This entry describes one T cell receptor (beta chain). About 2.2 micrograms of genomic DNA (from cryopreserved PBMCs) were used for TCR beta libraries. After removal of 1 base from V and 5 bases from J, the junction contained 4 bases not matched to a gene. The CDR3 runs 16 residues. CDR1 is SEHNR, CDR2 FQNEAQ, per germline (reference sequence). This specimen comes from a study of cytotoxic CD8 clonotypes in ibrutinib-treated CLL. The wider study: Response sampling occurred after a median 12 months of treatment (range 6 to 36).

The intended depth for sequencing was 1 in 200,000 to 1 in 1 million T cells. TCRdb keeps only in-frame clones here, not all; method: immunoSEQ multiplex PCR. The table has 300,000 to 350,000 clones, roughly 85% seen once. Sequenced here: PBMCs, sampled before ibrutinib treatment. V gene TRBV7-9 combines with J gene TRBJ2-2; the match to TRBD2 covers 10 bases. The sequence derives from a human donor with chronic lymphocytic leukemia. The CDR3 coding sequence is TGTGCCAGCAGCTTAGGACTAGCGGGTTCTACCGGGGAGCTGTTTTTT. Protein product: CASSLGLAGSTGELFF.